A single T cell receptor (beta chain) is shown here with its context. This sample is part of a study of blood T cell repertoires in COVID-19. Germline lookup yields CDR1 MNHEY and CDR2 SMNVEV (reference sequence). V lost 2 bases and J lost 4, with 14 bases in between. This CDR3 contains 15 residues. TCRdb's table, derived via immunoSEQ multiplex PCR, lists solely in-frame clones and lacks some. The table shows about 200,000 clones, with about 86% occurring only once. This sequence was found in a woman between 40 and 55 years old with acute COVID-19. Sequences were obtained from PBMCs or T cells enriched from blood (not recorded which). The chain carries TRBV27 and TRBJ2-5; possible D gene TRBD1, 5 bases. The CDR3 DNA follows: TGTGCCAGCAGTTTAGCCCCAGGGTTAGCAGAGACCCAGTACTTC. Amino acids: CASSLAPGLAETQYF.